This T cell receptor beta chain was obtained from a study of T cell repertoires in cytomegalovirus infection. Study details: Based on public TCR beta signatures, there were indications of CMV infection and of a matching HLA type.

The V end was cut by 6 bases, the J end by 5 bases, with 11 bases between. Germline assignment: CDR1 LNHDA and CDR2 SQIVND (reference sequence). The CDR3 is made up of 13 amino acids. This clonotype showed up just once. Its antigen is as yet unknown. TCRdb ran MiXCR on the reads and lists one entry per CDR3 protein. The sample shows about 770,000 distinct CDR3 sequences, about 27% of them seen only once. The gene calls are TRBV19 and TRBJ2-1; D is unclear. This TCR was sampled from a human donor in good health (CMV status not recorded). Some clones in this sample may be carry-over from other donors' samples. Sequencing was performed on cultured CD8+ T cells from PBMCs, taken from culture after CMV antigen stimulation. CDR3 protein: CASSLYLDNEQFF. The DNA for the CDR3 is TGTGCCAGTAGCCTCTACCTCGACAATGAGCAGTTCTTC. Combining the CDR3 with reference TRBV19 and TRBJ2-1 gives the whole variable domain DGGITQSPKYLFRKEGQNVTLSCEQNLNHDAMYWYRQDPGQGLRLIYYSQIVNDFQKGDIAEGYSVSREKKESFPLTVTSAQKNPTAFYLCASSLYLDNEQFFGPGTRLTVL.